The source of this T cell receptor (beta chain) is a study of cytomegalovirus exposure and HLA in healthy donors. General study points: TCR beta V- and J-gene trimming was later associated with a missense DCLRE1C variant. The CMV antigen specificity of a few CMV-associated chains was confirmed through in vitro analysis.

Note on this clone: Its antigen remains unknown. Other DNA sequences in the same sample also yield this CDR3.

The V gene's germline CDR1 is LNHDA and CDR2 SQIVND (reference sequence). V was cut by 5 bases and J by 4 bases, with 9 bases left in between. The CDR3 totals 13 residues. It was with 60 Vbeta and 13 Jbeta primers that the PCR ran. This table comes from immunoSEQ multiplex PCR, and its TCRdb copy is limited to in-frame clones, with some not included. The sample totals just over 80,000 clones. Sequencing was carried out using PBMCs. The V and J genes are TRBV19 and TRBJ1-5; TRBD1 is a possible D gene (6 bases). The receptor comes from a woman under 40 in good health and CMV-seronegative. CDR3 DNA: TGTGCCAGTAGTTTACAGGGAAATCAGCCCCAGCATTTT. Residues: CASSLQGNQPQHF.